These T cell receptor beta chains were read from a single sample in a study of blood T cell repertoires in COVID-19. Profiled with immunoSEQ multiplex PCR; TCRdb holds only in-frame clones, not every one. The repertoire holds around 180,000 clones, 70% to 90% seen once, with under 4.5% in the top ten. Material for sequencing was peripheral blood. These receptors were collected from a woman under 40 with acute or convalescent COVID-19. CDR3s include the opening cysteine and the closing phenylalanine or tryptophan. The order of the fields is V gene, D gene, J gene, clone size, CDR3 DNA, CDR3 protein. A D gene is named only where the DNA matches it firmly. A clone size is listed for some rows: how often the clone was seen (once, few, many), or a class if it is expanded.

TRBV10-3	-	TRBJ2-2	-	TGTGCCATCAGTGAATTATACACCGGGGAGCTGTTTTTT	CAISELYTGELFF
TRBV7-2	-	TRBJ1-3	few	TGTGCCAGCATCACCCTTCCTCGAGGAAGCACCATATATTTT	CASITLPRGSTIYF
TRBV5-4	TRBD2	TRBJ2-1	once	TGTGCCAGCAGCCCCGGGACTAGGTACCATGAGCAGTTCTTC	CASSPGTRYHEQFF
TRBV5-1	TRBD1	TRBJ2-7	once	TGCGCCAGCACCACGAACGCAGGGGGAGCCTACGAGCAGTACTTC	CASTTNAGGAYEQYF
TRBV27	-	TRBJ1-2	-	TGTGCCAGCAGTTTATCTCCAGGTCCTGGCTATGGCTACACCTTC	CASSLSPGPGYGYTF
TRBV11-2	-	TRBJ1-3	-	TGTGCCAGCAGCTTGGATCCGGGATTCTCTGGAAACACCATATATTTT	CASSLDPGFSGNTIYF
TRBV5-6	TRBD1	TRBJ2-1	-	TGTGCCACGACGGGACAGGGGCACAATGAGCAGTTCTTC	CATTGQGHNEQFF
TRBV19	-	TRBJ1-1	few	TGTGCCAGTAGTCAGGGCTTGAACACTGAAGCTTTCTTT	CASSQGLNTEAFF
TRBV28	-	TRBJ1-2	-	TGTGCCAGCAGTAATCCCTCCCGGGTTTATGGCTACACCTTC	CASSNPSRVYGYTF
TRBV9	-	TRBJ1-5	-	TGTGCCAGCAGCGTAGCCGGGAATCAGCCCCAGCATTTT	CASSVAGNQPQHF
TRBV28	-	TRBJ2-2	-	TGTGCCAGCAGTTTGGCCCAGGGGGAGCTGTTTTTT	CASSLAQGELFF
TRBV29-1	-	TRBJ2-4	-	TGCAGCGTTGGCGGTCCCTTTGGAAACATTCAGTACTTC	CSVGGPFGNIQYF
TRBV3-1/TRBV3-2	-	TRBJ1-1	once	TGTGCCAGCAGCCAAGATCACTCTAAAGTTTTT	CASSQDHSKVF
TRBV6-5	-	TRBJ1-5	once	TGTGCCAGCAGTTATACAGGGTTGGTCAATCAGCCCCAGCATTTT	CASSYTGLVNQPQHF
TRBV30	TRBD1	TRBJ1-5	-	TGTGCCTGGAGTTACAGGGGCTATAATCAGCCCCAGCATTTT	CAWSYRGYNQPQHF
TRBV3-1/TRBV3-2	-	TRBJ1-1	-	TGTGCCAGCAGCCCCGGGGGGGTTATGAACACTGAAGCTTTCTTT	CASSPGGVMNTEAFF
TRBV29-1	-	TRBJ1-1	-	TGCAGCGTGATAACAGGGCTGAACACTGAAGCTTTCTTT	CSVITGLNTEAFF
TRBV4-1	TRBD1	TRBJ2-4	once	TGCGCCAGCAGCGCCACCGGGACAGGTATATCACTAGCCAAAAACATTCAGTACTTC	CASSATGTGISLAKNIQYF
TRBV24-1	-	TRBJ2-5	once	TGTGCCACCAGTGAATCAGGGGCAGGGGAGACCCAGTACTTC	CATSESGAGETQYF
TRBV10-3	-	TRBJ1-1	-	TGTGCCATCAGTGAGACCCAGGGAAGTGAAGCTTTCTTT	CAISETQGSEAFF
TRBV7-9	TRBD1	TRBJ2-2	-	TGTGCCAAAGGACAGGGGGCGGACACCGGGGAGCTGTTTTTT	CAKGQGADTGELFF
TRBV9	TRBD1	TRBJ2-3	-	TGTGCCAGCAACAGGGGGACTAGCACAGATACGCAGTATTTT	CASNRGTSTDTQYF
TRBV25-1	TRBD2	TRBJ2-3	-	TGTGCCAGCAGCTTGCGGGAGCGCGGACAGTATTTT	CASSLRERGQYF
TRBV5-8	-	TRBJ1-1	-	TGTGCCAGCAGCTTAGAAGCGAACACTGAAGCTTTCTTT	CASSLEANTEAFF
TRBV29-1	-	TRBJ1-1	-	TGCAGCGTTGGAATTACACAGAGAGAAGCTTTCTTT	CSVGITQREAFF
TRBV5-4	-	TRBJ2-3	-	TGTGCCAGCAGCTTAGCGGGCCCAACAGATACGCAGTATTTT	CASSLAGPTDTQYF
TRBV2	TRBD1	TRBJ1-1	once	TGTGCCAGCAGCAGACTTGGACAGGGGGTCGGTGAAGCTTTCTTT	CASSRLGQGVGEAFF
TRBV9	-	TRBJ2-5	few	TGTGCCAGCAGCGTGGGGGCCAGGGAGACCCAGTACTTC	CASSVGARETQYF
TRBV28	TRBD1	TRBJ2-7	-	TGTGCCAGCAGTACCCAGGACAGGGTAGACTACGAGCAGTACTTC	CASSTQDRVDYEQYF
TRBV11-1	-	TRBJ1-4	few	TGTGCCAGCAGCTTATCCCAGGGTGCGGAAAAACTGTTTTTT	CASSLSQGAEKLFF
TRBV2	TRBD2	TRBJ2-1	once	TGTGCCAGCAGTGGACTAGCGGGAGTCCGGTTCGGGCAGTTCTTC	CASSGLAGVRFGQFF
TRBV6-5	-	TRBJ1-5	once	TGTGCCACCACATTGGCCGACTATCAGCCCCAGCATTTT	CATTLADYQPQHF
TRBV4-2	-	TRBJ2-7	-	TGTGCCAGCAGCCAAACCCGACAGCTCTACGAGCAGTACTTC	CASSQTRQLYEQYF
TRBV4-2	-	TRBJ1-1	-	TGTGCCAGCAGCCAAGTGGGGGACAATGAAGCTTTCTTT	CASSQVGDNEAFF
TRBV7-2	-	TRBJ2-1	-	TGTGCCAGCAGCTCGGAGGGCGTGTACAATGAGCAGTTCTTC	CASSSEGVYNEQFF
TRBV5-1	TRBD1	TRBJ2-7	-	TGCGCCAGCAGCTTGGGGGGACAGGCCTACGAGCAGTACTTC	CASSLGGQAYEQYF
TRBV14	-	TRBJ2-7	-	TGTGCCAGCAGCCGAACTAGAGCCCCCTCCCCAGAGTTCTACGAGCAGTACTTC	CASSRTRAPSPEFYEQYF
TRBV2	TRBD1	TRBJ2-7	few	TGTGCCAGCAGTGAGACAGGGGGATCTAACGAGCAGTACTTC	CASSETGGSNEQYF
TRBV5-6	-	TRBJ2-5	-	TGTGCCAGCAGCTATGACTACCAAGAGACCCAGTACTTC	CASSYDYQETQYF
TRBV28	TRBD2	TRBJ2-1	-	TGTGCCAGCAGTTTAGGCCCCCCGGGAGCGGGAGTCGGGCCGTTCTTC	CASSLGPPGAGVGPFF
TRBV3-1/TRBV3-2	-	TRBJ2-5	-	TGTGCCAGCAGCGACTCCTTGAGGGCCCAGTACTTC	CASSDSLRAQYF
TRBV7-9	TRBD2	TRBJ2-3	once	TGTGCCAGCAGCTTATGGGGGGGAGTGGAGCAGTATTTT	CASSLWGGVEQYF